The clone carrying this T cell receptor (beta chain) has a handful of counts. Its antigen is not known. These donors counted as nominally healthy when sampled, but unrecorded immune exposures were likely. Germline trimming cut 4 bases from V and 2 bases from J; bases unmatched to any gene: 4. Germline-derived CDR1 and CDR2 are SGHNT and YYREEE (reference sequence). The CDR3 sequence is 14 residues long. This sample is drawn from a study of cytomegalovirus exposure and HLA in healthy donors. About the research overall: Genetic ancestry analysis placed around 76% of the roughly 400 donors that were genotyped in the Caucasian-associated cluster. Whole-study results and caveats: In an earlier analysis, productive rearrangement rates for most beta V segments clustered near 87% or 30%. The study put 150 or so TCR beta chains on its list as cytomegalovirus-associated.

PCR used 60 Vbeta primers and 13 Jbeta primers. Assay used: immunoSEQ multiplex PCR; TCRdb lists only in-frame clones, some missing. The profile shows 150,000 to 200,000 clones, 75% of them singletons. The chain has TRBV5-4 and TRBJ2-5; 8 bases are shared with TRBD2. This receptor was taken from a man aged 18 to 29 in good health and CMV-seropositive. The sample taken for sequencing was PBMCs. CDR3 nucleotide sequence: TGTGCCAGCAGCCCGGGACTAGATCAAGAGACCCAGTACTTC. It codes for CASSPGLDQETQYF.